This T cell receptor beta chain was captured in a study of T-cell memory formation after mild COVID-19. Study-wide context: Clusters of TCRs were largely donor specific. Findings and limits, study-wide: Day 15 to 85 contracting clones showed balanced CD4/CD8; later expanders leaned CD4+.

This clonotype appeared a few times. The antigen is undetermined. TCR alpha and TCR beta cDNA libraries with sample barcodes and UMIs came from 5'RACE using constant-segment primers. TCRdb independently ran MiXCR on the 5' RACE reads; one entry per CDR3 protein. The data show around 370,000 distinct CDR3 sequences, with approximately 21% seen just once and approximately 13% held by the top ten. The specimen was PBMCs or a T cell subset sorted from them (not recorded which). The clonotype comes from an adult woman who had mild COVID-19 (a few samples of this study predate the infection). Cell type and time point are not known.

This CDR3 reads CAISESSQGNSPLHF. The CDR3 DNA sequence: TGTGCCATCAGTGAGTCGAGCCAGGGGAATTCACCCCTCCACTTT. V gene TRBV10-3 combines with J gene TRBJ1-6, with a weak D call TRBD1 (6 bases). Trimming pared 0 bases from V and 7 bases from J, leaving 10 bases between. The CDR3 loop spans 15 amino acids. Germline CDR1 reads ENHRY; CDR2 reads SYGVKD.